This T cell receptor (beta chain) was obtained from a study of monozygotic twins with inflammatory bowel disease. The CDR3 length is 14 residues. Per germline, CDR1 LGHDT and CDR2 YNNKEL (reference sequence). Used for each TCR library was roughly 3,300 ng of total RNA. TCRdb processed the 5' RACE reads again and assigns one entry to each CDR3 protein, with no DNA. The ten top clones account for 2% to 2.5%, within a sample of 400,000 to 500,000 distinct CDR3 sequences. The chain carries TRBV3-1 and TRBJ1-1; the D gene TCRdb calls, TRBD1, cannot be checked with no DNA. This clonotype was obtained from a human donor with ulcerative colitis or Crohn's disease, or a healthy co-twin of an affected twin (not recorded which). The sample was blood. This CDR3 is CASSQGQGLTEAFF.